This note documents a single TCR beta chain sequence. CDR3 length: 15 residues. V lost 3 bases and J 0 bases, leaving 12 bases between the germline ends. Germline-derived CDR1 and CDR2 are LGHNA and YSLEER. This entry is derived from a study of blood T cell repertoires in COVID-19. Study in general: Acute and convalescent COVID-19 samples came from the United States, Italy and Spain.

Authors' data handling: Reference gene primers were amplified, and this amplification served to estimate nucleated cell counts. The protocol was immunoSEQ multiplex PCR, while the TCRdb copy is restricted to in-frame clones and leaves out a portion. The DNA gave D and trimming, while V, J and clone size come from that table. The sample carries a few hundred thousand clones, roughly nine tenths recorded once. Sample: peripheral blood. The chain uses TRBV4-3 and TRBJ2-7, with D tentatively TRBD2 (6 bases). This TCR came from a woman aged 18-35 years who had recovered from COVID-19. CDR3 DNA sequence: TGCGCCAGCAGCCAGGTCTGGGGAGGCTCCTACGAGCAGTACTTC. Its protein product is CASSQVWGGSYEQYF.